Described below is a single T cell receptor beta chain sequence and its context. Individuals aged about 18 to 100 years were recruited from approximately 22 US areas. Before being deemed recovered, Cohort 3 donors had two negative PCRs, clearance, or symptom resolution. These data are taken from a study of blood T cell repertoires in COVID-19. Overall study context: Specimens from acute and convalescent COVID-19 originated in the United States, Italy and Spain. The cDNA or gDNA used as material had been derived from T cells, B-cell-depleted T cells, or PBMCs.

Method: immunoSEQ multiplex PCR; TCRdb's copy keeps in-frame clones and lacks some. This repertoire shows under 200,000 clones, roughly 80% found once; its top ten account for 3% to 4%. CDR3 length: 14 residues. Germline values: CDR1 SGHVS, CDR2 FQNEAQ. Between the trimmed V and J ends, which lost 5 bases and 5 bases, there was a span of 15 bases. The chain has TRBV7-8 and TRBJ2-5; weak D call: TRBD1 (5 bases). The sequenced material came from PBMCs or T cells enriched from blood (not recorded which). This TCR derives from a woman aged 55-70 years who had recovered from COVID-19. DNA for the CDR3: TGTGCCAGCAGCCCCAGGGCAAGCTTCGAGACCCAGTACTTC. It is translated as CASSPRASFETQYF. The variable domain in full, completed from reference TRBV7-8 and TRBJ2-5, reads GAGVSQSPRYKVAKRGQDVALRCDPISGHVSLFWYQQALGQGPEFLTYFQNEAQLDKSGLPSDRFFAERPEGSVSTLKIQRTQQEDSAVYLCASSPRASFETQYFGPGTRLLVL.